Listed below are T cell receptor beta chains from one sample, sequenced in a study of blood T cell repertoires in COVID-19. Repertoires were generated with immunoSEQ multiplex PCR, while TCRdb's copy carries only in-frame clones and drops some. This repertoire shows approximately 140,000 clones, around 87% found once; its top ten account for approximately 6.5%. Specimen: peripheral blood. The receptors were gathered from a man at least 80 years old with acute or convalescent COVID-19. Each CDR3 is given without its conserved first and last residue. The D gene is left open where the match is weak. Clone size is given for some rows only: seen once, a few or many times, or a class if the clone is expanded.

d_call: TRBD1
v_call: TRBV27
clone_size: -
j_call: TRBJ1-6
cdr3_aa: ASTQGANSPLH

d_call: -
v_call: TRBV7-2
clone_size: few
j_call: TRBJ2-1
cdr3_aa: ASSLGRGPINEQF

d_call: -
v_call: TRBV5-1
clone_size: -
j_call: TRBJ2-2
cdr3_aa: ASSRAAANTGELF

d_call: TRBD1
v_call: TRBV6-5
clone_size: once
j_call: TRBJ1-6
cdr3_aa: ASSVTGDNSPLH

d_call: -
v_call: TRBV28
clone_size: -
j_call: TRBJ1-1
cdr3_aa: ASSKPSTGFEAF

d_call: -
v_call: TRBV18
clone_size: -
j_call: TRBJ1-2
cdr3_aa: ASSPPGGLNYGYT

d_call: -
v_call: TRBV5-5
clone_size: -
j_call: TRBJ1-5
cdr3_aa: ASSLGTAQDQPQH

d_call: TRBD2
v_call: TRBV5-1
clone_size: -
j_call: TRBJ2-5
cdr3_aa: ASSLFAGGQETQY

d_call: TRBD1
v_call: TRBV28
clone_size: -
j_call: TRBJ1-1
cdr3_aa: ASRWTGSRTEAF

d_call: -
v_call: TRBV3-1/TRBV3-2
clone_size: -
j_call: TRBJ1-4
cdr3_aa: ASAGAVREKLF

d_call: -
v_call: TRBV6-5
clone_size: -
j_call: TRBJ2-5
cdr3_aa: ASSWGQTIQETQY

d_call: -
v_call: TRBV30
clone_size: -
j_call: TRBJ2-2
cdr3_aa: AWRWQVTGELF

d_call: -
v_call: TRBV28
clone_size: -
j_call: TRBJ1-5
cdr3_aa: ASSLWETALQH

d_call: -
v_call: TRBV19
clone_size: -
j_call: TRBJ1-4
cdr3_aa: ASSTHRGAGEKLF

d_call: -
v_call: TRBV24-1
clone_size: -
j_call: TRBJ2-7
cdr3_aa: ATSKAGYYEQY

d_call: TRBD1
v_call: TRBV7-6
clone_size: -
j_call: TRBJ1-3
cdr3_aa: ASSLSGGSGGNTIY

d_call: -
v_call: TRBV28
clone_size: -
j_call: TRBJ1-2
cdr3_aa: ASSLLSTYGYT

d_call: -
v_call: TRBV11-2
clone_size: few
j_call: TRBJ1-5
cdr3_aa: ASSPDTDQPQH

d_call: TRBD2
v_call: TRBV28
clone_size: -
j_call: TRBJ2-1
cdr3_aa: ASSPRRGGRGSYNEQF

d_call: -
v_call: TRBV15
clone_size: -
j_call: TRBJ2-7
cdr3_aa: ATSGPGSEQY

d_call: -
v_call: TRBV7-3
clone_size: once
j_call: TRBJ1-1
cdr3_aa: ASSFASGVTEAF

d_call: TRBD1
v_call: TRBV5-1
clone_size: -
j_call: TRBJ1-6
cdr3_aa: ASSFGTGTSPLH

d_call: TRBD2
v_call: TRBV6-5
clone_size: -
j_call: TRBJ2-3
cdr3_aa: ASNRGGQGTDTQY

d_call: TRBD2
v_call: TRBV30
clone_size: -
j_call: TRBJ2-1
cdr3_aa: AWSEQATSSDEQF

d_call: TRBD1
v_call: TRBV6-1
clone_size: -
j_call: TRBJ2-5
cdr3_aa: ASSEWDSGTQY

d_call: -
v_call: TRBV2
clone_size: -
j_call: TRBJ2-1
cdr3_aa: ASRLGGAYNEQF

d_call: -
v_call: TRBV30
clone_size: -
j_call: TRBJ2-1
cdr3_aa: AWSVHRGDEQF

d_call: TRBD2
v_call: TRBV4-1
clone_size: -
j_call: TRBJ2-2
cdr3_aa: ASSLGTSGRPGELF

d_call: TRBD1
v_call: TRBV28
clone_size: few
j_call: TRBJ1-1
cdr3_aa: ASSFHGTGNTEAF

d_call: TRBD2
v_call: TRBV7-3
clone_size: once
j_call: TRBJ2-7
cdr3_aa: ASSLTPAGAHEQY

d_call: -
v_call: TRBV3-1/TRBV3-2
clone_size: -
j_call: TRBJ1-5
cdr3_aa: ASSQAGRNQPQH

d_call: -
v_call: TRBV18
clone_size: -
j_call: TRBJ2-3
cdr3_aa: ASSPGRGSGDTQY

d_call: -
v_call: TRBV2
clone_size: -
j_call: TRBJ1-1
cdr3_aa: ASSLNWARGTEAF

d_call: TRBD1
v_call: TRBV2
clone_size: -
j_call: TRBJ1-5
cdr3_aa: ASSDREGQPQH

d_call: TRBD1
v_call: TRBV18
clone_size: -
j_call: TRBJ1-6
cdr3_aa: ASSPDGQGSSPLH

d_call: TRBD1
v_call: TRBV10-2
clone_size: -
j_call: TRBJ1-5
cdr3_aa: ASSDRGFNQPQH

d_call: -
v_call: TRBV18
clone_size: -
j_call: TRBJ1-1
cdr3_aa: ASSPSSGFEAF

d_call: TRBD2
v_call: TRBV5-1
clone_size: -
j_call: TRBJ2-3
cdr3_aa: ASSRRLAGVSDTQY

d_call: -
v_call: TRBV24-1
clone_size: -
j_call: TRBJ2-7
cdr3_aa: ATSDLEQQY

d_call: -
v_call: TRBV18
clone_size: -
j_call: TRBJ2-1
cdr3_aa: ASSPAKSPGNEQF

d_call: -
v_call: TRBV15
clone_size: -
j_call: TRBJ2-5
cdr3_aa: ATGIGETQY

d_call: -
v_call: TRBV12-3/TRBV12-4
clone_size: -
j_call: TRBJ1-2
cdr3_aa: ASSLSNYGYT

d_call: -
v_call: TRBV28
clone_size: -
j_call: TRBJ2-2
cdr3_aa: ASSTGAYKAGELF

d_call: -
v_call: TRBV7-2
clone_size: -
j_call: TRBJ1-2
cdr3_aa: ASSLAFQAVGYT

d_call: -
v_call: TRBV7-9
clone_size: -
j_call: TRBJ1-5
cdr3_aa: ASSAGEVVGPQH

d_call: TRBD1
v_call: TRBV19
clone_size: -
j_call: TRBJ2-7
cdr3_aa: ASSTRQGNLYEQY

d_call: TRBD2
v_call: TRBV10-3
clone_size: -
j_call: TRBJ2-2
cdr3_aa: AISDGGAPTGELF

d_call: TRBD1
v_call: TRBV5-4
clone_size: -
j_call: TRBJ1-2
cdr3_aa: ASSLQGGSGYT

d_call: TRBD1
v_call: TRBV25-1
clone_size: -
j_call: TRBJ2-1
cdr3_aa: ASSGAGTGAYNEQF